One sample yielded the 5 T cell receptor beta chains listed below, sequenced in a study of T cell responses to AZD1222 COVID-19 vaccine. Using immunoSEQ multiplex PCR, the repertoire was profiled, and TCRdb retains in-frame clones only, with some absent. The repertoire holds more than 140,000 clones, with approximately 88% as singletons. The sequencing used peripheral blood, collected on day 0 of MenACWY control vaccination. The receptors here all came from an adult in good health.

The chain links TRBV11-3 to TRBJ1-2; D possibly corresponds to TRBD1 (5 bases). V was shortened by 7 bases and J by 4 bases, with 16 bases between the two germline ends. Germline V gene sequence: CDR1 SGHNT, CDR2 YENEEA. This CDR3 region has 14 residues. CDR3 protein: CASTTSGQGYGYTF. CDR3 nucleotides: TGTGCCAGCACCACCTCGGGGCAGGGCTATGGCTACACCTTC.

The CDR3 protein is CASSSRANSGANVLTF. The CDR3, as DNA: TGTGCCAGCAGCTCCAGGGCCAACTCTGGGGCCAACGTCCTGACTTTC. The chain combines TRBV7-3 with TRBJ2-6; D is perhaps TRBD1 (5 bases). CDR3 length equals 16 residues. The germline gives CDR1 SGHTA, CDR2 FQGTGA. The V gene lost 4 bases and the J gene lost 0 bases, with 10 bases spanning the gap.

This chain uses TRBV30 with TRBJ2-2; no reliable D call. The V and J ends lost 7 bases and 0 bases respectively, with 9 bases between them. The V gene's germline CDR1 is GTSNPN and CDR2 SVGIG (reference sequence). This CDR3 region has 13 residues. The CDR3 here is CALSTTNTGELFF. In DNA form, the CDR3 reads TGTGCCTTGTCGACCACGAACACCGGGGAGCTGTTTTTT. The full variable domain, its missing parts supplied by reference TRBV30 and TRBJ2-2, is SQTIHQWPATLVQPVGSPLSLECTVEGTSNPNLYWYRQAAGRGLQLLFYSVGIGQISSEVPQNLSASRPQDRQFILSSKKLLLSDSGFYLCALSTTNTGELFFGEGSRLTVL.

J is TRBJ2-1 and V is TRBV6-2 or TRBV6-3, with TRBD2 identical over 8 bases. V shed 5 bases, J shed 4 bases, and the junction held 4 bases outside the gene matches. This CDR3 contains 14 residues. From germline, CDR1 is MNHEY and CDR2 SVGEGT. CDR3 sequence (DNA): TGTGCCAGCAGTCTCGGGGGGGCATACAATGAGCAGTTCTTC. Translation: CASSLGGAYNEQFF.

The gene calls are TRBV29-1 and TRBJ1-6; tentatively, D is TRBD1 (6 bases). The CDR3 has 13 residues. CDR1 is SQVTM and CDR2 is ANQGSEA in the germline V gene. The V end lost 5 bases, the J end lost 10 bases, and 15 bases lay between the germline ends. CDR3 sequence (DNA): TGCAGCGTTAGGGGGGCTGTAGGATCACCCCTCCACTTT. It codes for CSVRGAVGSPLHF.